A selection of T cell receptor beta chains follows, all from one sample in a study of shared clonotypes between healthy human individuals. Measured with immunoSEQ multiplex PCR; TCRdb has only the in-frame clones, and not every one. Of about 500,000 clones listed, roughly four fifths are singletons. The sample consisted of PBMCs. The receptors derive from a woman between 40 and 55 years old in good health. Some clones in this sample may be carry-over from other donors' samples. CDR3s include the opening cysteine and the closing phenylalanine or tryptophan. Each record gives: clone size, V gene, D gene, J gene, CDR3 length, CDR3 protein, CDR3 DNA. A D gene is named only where the DNA matches it firmly. Clone size is not always given. Where it is, it says once, few, many or a class for expanded clones.

abundance: -
v_gene: TRBV27
d_gene: TRBD2
j_gene: TRBJ2-1
len: 16
CDR3aa: CASSSRLSGRANEQFF
CDR3nt: TGTGCCAGCAGTTCGCGACTTAGCGGGAGGGCGAATGAGCAGTTCTTC

abundance: -
v_gene: TRBV18
d_gene: TRBD1
j_gene: TRBJ1-2
len: 15
CDR3aa: CASSPDPGQGMGYTF
CDR3nt: TGTGCCAGCTCACCAGATCCTGGACAGGGAATGGGCTACACCTTC

abundance: once
v_gene: TRBV19
d_gene: -
j_gene: TRBJ1-1
len: 13
CDR3aa: CASSMFGDTEAFF
CDR3nt: TGTGCCAGTAGTATGTTCGGCGACACTGAAGCTTTCTTT

abundance: -
v_gene: TRBV4-3
d_gene: -
j_gene: TRBJ2-3
len: 17
CDR3aa: CASSQEFTPTGTDTQYF
CDR3nt: TGCGCCAGCAGCCAAGAGTTCACTCCAACTGGCACAGATACGCAGTATTTT

abundance: once
v_gene: TRBV5-1
d_gene: TRBD1
j_gene: TRBJ1-5
len: 15
CDR3aa: CASSLGTGRNQPQHF
CDR3nt: TGCGCCAGCAGCTTGGGGACAGGGCGCAATCAGCCCCAGCATTTT

abundance: -
v_gene: TRBV28
d_gene: -
j_gene: TRBJ2-7
len: 16
CDR3aa: CASSKRRGTAGYEQYF
CDR3nt: TGTGCCAGCAGCAAACGTCGGGGGACTGCGGGGTACGAGCAGTACTTC

abundance: few
v_gene: TRBV6-4
d_gene: -
j_gene: TRBJ2-1
len: 16
CDR3aa: CASSDSREQGGNEQFF
CDR3nt: TGTGCCAGCAGTGACTCGAGAGAACAGGGTGGCAATGAGCAGTTCTTC

abundance: -
v_gene: TRBV25-1
d_gene: TRBD2
j_gene: TRBJ2-5
len: 15
CDR3aa: CASSEGLAGWETQYF
CDR3nt: TGTGCCAGCAGTGAGGGACTAGCGGGGTGGGAGACCCAGTACTTC

abundance: -
v_gene: TRBV28
d_gene: -
j_gene: TRBJ1-3
len: 16
CDR3aa: CASSPPSGGAGNTIYF
CDR3nt: TGTGCCAGCAGCCCCCCCTCGGGGGGCGCCGGAAACACCATATATTTT

abundance: -
v_gene: TRBV5-1
d_gene: -
j_gene: TRBJ2-3
len: 13
CDR3aa: CASSIVITDTQYF
CDR3nt: TGCGCCAGCAGCATAGTTATCACAGATACGCAGTATTTT

abundance: -
v_gene: TRBV5-1
d_gene: TRBD2
j_gene: TRBJ2-7
len: 14
CDR3aa: CASSGREGRDEQYF
CDR3nt: TGCGCCAGCAGTGGAAGGGAGGGCCGGGACGAGCAGTACTTC

abundance: -
v_gene: TRBV7-9
d_gene: TRBD2
j_gene: TRBJ2-3
len: 15
CDR3aa: CASSPSGRFTDTQYF
CDR3nt: TGTGCCAGCAGCCCTAGCGGGAGATTCACAGATACGCAGTATTTT

abundance: once
v_gene: TRBV5-1
d_gene: -
j_gene: TRBJ1-4
len: 15
CDR3aa: CASSATLGRNEKLFF
CDR3nt: TGCGCCAGCAGCGCCACCCTGGGACGGAATGAAAAACTGTTTTTT

abundance: once
v_gene: TRBV4-2
d_gene: -
j_gene: TRBJ1-3
len: 16
CDR3aa: CASSLGQGPSGNTIYF
CDR3nt: TGTGCCAGCAGCCTGGGTCAGGGCCCGTCTGGAAACACCATATATTTT

abundance: -
v_gene: TRBV15
d_gene: TRBD1
j_gene: TRBJ2-7
len: 14
CDR3aa: CATSRGQGAYEQYF
CDR3nt: TGTGCCACCAGCAGAGGACAGGGGGCCTACGAGCAGTACTTC

abundance: -
v_gene: TRBV6-9
d_gene: -
j_gene: TRBJ1-4
len: 16
CDR3aa: CASSSPGQGLVEKLFF
CDR3nt: TGTGCCAGCAGTTCCCCCGGGCAGGGATTGGTTGAAAAACTGTTTTTT

abundance: once
v_gene: TRBV5-1
d_gene: -
j_gene: TRBJ2-7
len: 14
CDR3aa: CASSRPDSSYEQYF
CDR3nt: TGCGCCAGCAGCAGGCCGGACAGCTCCTACGAGCAGTACTTC

abundance: -
v_gene: TRBV30
d_gene: TRBD2
j_gene: TRBJ2-5
len: 15
CDR3aa: CAWSSGLAGGETQYF
CDR3nt: TGTGCCTGGAGTTCCGGACTAGCGGGGGGAGAGACCCAGTACTTC

abundance: -
v_gene: TRBV28
d_gene: TRBD2
j_gene: TRBJ2-1
len: 14
CDR3aa: CASSPGLAGIEQFF
CDR3nt: TGTGCCAGCAGCCCGGGACTAGCGGGAATTGAGCAGTTCTTC

abundance: -
v_gene: TRBV27
d_gene: -
j_gene: TRBJ2-7
len: 13
CDR3aa: CASSLDYSYEQYF
CDR3nt: TGTGCCAGCAGTTTGGACTACTCCTACGAGCAGTACTTC

abundance: -
v_gene: TRBV27
d_gene: -
j_gene: TRBJ2-1
len: 17
CDR3aa: CASSARPGLGNYNEQFF
CDR3nt: TGTGCCAGCAGTGCGCGACCGGGACTGGGGAACTACAATGAGCAGTTCTTC

abundance: -
v_gene: TRBV18
d_gene: -
j_gene: TRBJ2-7
len: 12
CDR3aa: CASSRQGYEQYF
CDR3nt: TGTGCCAGCTCCCGGCAGGGCTACGAGCAGTACTTC

abundance: -
v_gene: TRBV18
d_gene: TRBD2
j_gene: TRBJ2-7
len: 16
CDR3aa: CASSPRGTSEAYEQYF
CDR3nt: TGTGCCAGCTCACCACGAGGGACTAGCGAGGCCTACGAGCAGTACTTC

abundance: -
v_gene: TRBV27
d_gene: -
j_gene: TRBJ2-1
len: 14
CDR3aa: CASSLLASHSYSFF
CDR3nt: TGTGCCAGCAGTTTGCTAGCGAGCCATAGTTACTCTTTCTTC

abundance: -
v_gene: TRBV29-1
d_gene: TRBD2
j_gene: TRBJ2-1
len: 16
CDR3aa: CSVEEFGLAGRDEQFF
CDR3nt: TGCAGCGTTGAAGAGTTCGGACTAGCGGGAAGGGATGAGCAGTTCTTC

abundance: once
v_gene: TRBV5-1
d_gene: -
j_gene: TRBJ2-4
len: 14
CDR3aa: CASSLGQGPRLKYF
CDR3nt: TGCGCCAGCAGCTTAGGCCAGGGGCCTCGGCTGAAGTACTTC

abundance: once
v_gene: TRBV6-9
d_gene: TRBD1
j_gene: TRBJ1-1
len: 12
CDR3aa: CASRQGSAEAFF
CDR3nt: TGTGCCAGCCGACAGGGGAGCGCTGAAGCTTTCTTT

abundance: -
v_gene: TRBV5-1
d_gene: TRBD2
j_gene: TRBJ2-2
len: 15
CDR3aa: CASSLDTSGGGELFF
CDR3nt: TGCGCCAGCAGCTTGGATACTAGCGGGGGCGGGGAGCTGTTTTTT

abundance: -
v_gene: TRBV4-1
d_gene: -
j_gene: TRBJ1-2
len: 13
CDR3aa: CASSPRAEYGYTF
CDR3nt: TGCGCCAGCAGCCCCCGGGCAGAATATGGCTACACCTTC